Below are 3 T cell receptor beta chains sequenced from a single sample in a study of T cell repertoires in cytomegalovirus infection. TCRdb re-analysed the reads in MiXCR, keeping a single row per CDR3 protein. The sample gives hundreds of thousands of distinct CDR3 sequences, 24% of which show up once; 6.5% to 10% is in the top ten. The source material was CD8+ T cells from PBMCs. The receptors were gathered from a human donor in good health (CMV status not recorded). Some clones in this sample may be carry-over from other donors' samples.

This clonotype came up many times. DNA of the CDR3: TGCGCCAGCAGCCCAACACAAAACAATCAGCCCCAGCATTTT. Protein: CASSPTQNNQPQHF. The J gene is TRBJ1-5, the V gene TRBV4-1; D call uncertain. V was cut by 4 bases and J by 3 bases, with 10 bases left in between. The CDR3 has 14 amino acids. In germline, CDR1 is MGHRA, CDR2 YSYEKL.

The CDR3 sequence is CASSPGTNTDTQYF. DNA for the CDR3: TGTGCCAGCAGCCCCGGGACAAACACAGATACGCAGTATTTT. The rearrangement uses TRBV7-9 and TRBJ2-3; maybe TRBD1 (6 bases). V shed 5 bases and J shed 2 bases, with 11 bases lying between them. This CDR3 region has 14 residues. From germline, CDR1 is SEHNR and CDR2 FQNEAQ (reference sequence).

V and J are TRBV29-1 and TRBJ2-7; TRBD1 matches 7 bases. Looked up from germline, CDR1 is SQVTM and CDR2 is ANQGSEA. The CDR3 covers 13 residues. J lost 2 bases, V lost 0 bases, and 1 base had no gene match. CDR3: CSVEDGQAYEQYF. Written as DNA, the CDR3 is TGCAGCGTTGAAGATGGACAGGCCTACGAGCAGTACTTC.